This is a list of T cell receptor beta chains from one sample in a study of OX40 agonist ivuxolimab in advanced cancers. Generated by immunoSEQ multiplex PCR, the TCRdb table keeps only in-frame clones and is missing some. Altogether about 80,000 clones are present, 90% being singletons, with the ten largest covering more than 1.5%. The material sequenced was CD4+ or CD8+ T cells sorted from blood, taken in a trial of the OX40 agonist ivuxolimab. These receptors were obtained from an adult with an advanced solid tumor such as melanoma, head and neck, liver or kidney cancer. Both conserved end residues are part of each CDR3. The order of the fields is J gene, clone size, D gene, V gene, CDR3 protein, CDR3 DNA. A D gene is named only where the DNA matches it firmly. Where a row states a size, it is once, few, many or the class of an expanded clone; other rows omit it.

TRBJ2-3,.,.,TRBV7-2,CASSSTGPADTQYF,TGTGCCAGCAGCTCCACCGGGCCGGCAGATACGCAGTATTTT
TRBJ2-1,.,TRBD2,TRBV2,CASTPSSGEFNEQFF,TGTGCCAGCACTCCAAGCAGCGGGGAGTTCAATGAGCAGTTCTTC
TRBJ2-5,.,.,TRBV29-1,CSDRTAGETQYF,TGCAGCGATCGGACCGCCGGGGAGACCCAGTACTTC
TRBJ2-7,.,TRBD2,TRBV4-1,CASSQILAGQRHEQYF,TGCGCCAGCAGCCAAATTCTAGCGGGACAACGCCACGAGCAGTACTTC
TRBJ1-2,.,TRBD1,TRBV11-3,CASSLPRTGRYGYTF,TGTGCCAGCAGCTTACCTAGGACAGGTCGCTATGGCTACACCTTC
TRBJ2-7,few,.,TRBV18,CASSKDSYEQYF,TGTGCCAGCTCAAAGGACAGCTACGAGCAGTACTTC
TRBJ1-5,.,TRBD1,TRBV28,CASSTGTGSEQPQHF,TGTGCCAGCAGTACCGGGACAGGGTCGGAACAGCCCCAGCATTTT
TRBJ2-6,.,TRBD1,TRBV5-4,CASSTTGSGANVLTF,TGTGCCAGCAGCACGACAGGGTCTGGGGCCAACGTCCTGACTTTC
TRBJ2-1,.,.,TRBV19,CASSIRDIDDGQFF,TGTGCCAGTAGTATCCGGGACATAGATGACGGGCAGTTCTTC
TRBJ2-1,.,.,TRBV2,CASSRRQEEIRGEQFF,TGTGCCAGCAGCCGGAGACAGGAGGAGATAAGAGGTGAGCAGTTCTTC
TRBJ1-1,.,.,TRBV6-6,CASSRLGGGTEAFF,TGTGCCAGCAGCCGATTAGGGGGAGGCACTGAAGCTTTCTTT
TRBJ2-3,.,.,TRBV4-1,CASSHPSNTQYF,TGCGCCAGCAGCCATCCCAGCAATACGCAGTATTTT
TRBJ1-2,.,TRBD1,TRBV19,CASSMTGLNYGYTF,TGTGCCAGTAGTATGACAGGGCTCAACTATGGCTACACCTTC
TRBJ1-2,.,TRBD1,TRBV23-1,CASSPAGTGLYGYTF,TGCGCCAGCAGTCCCGCCGGGACAGGGCTCTATGGCTACACCTTC
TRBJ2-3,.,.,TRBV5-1,CASLALPGADTQYF,TGCGCCAGCTTAGCCCTACCGGGGGCAGATACGCAGTATTTT
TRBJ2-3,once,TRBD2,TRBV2,CASSRLAGGTDTQYF,TGTGCCAGCAGTCGGCTAGCGGGGGGGACAGATACGCAGTATTTT
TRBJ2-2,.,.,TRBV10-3,CAISENGPRELFF,TGTGCCATCAGTGAGAATGGGCCCCGAGAGCTGTTTTTT
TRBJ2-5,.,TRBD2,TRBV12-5,CASGLGTSGGFEETQYF,TGTGCTAGTGGTTTGGGGACTAGCGGGGGATTTGAAGAGACCCAGTACTTC
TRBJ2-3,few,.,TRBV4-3,CASSQEVKGADTQYF,TGCGCCAGCAGCCAAGAAGTAAAGGGGGCAGATACGCAGTATTTT
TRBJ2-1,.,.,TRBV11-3,CASSLEQTYNEQFF,TGTGCCAGCAGCTTAGAACAGACATACAATGAGCAGTTCTTC
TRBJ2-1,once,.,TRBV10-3,CAISEVEALGQFF,TGTGCCATCAGTGAGGTGGAGGCCCTTGGGCAGTTCTTC
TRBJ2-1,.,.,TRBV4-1,CASSQEPPHRATGNEQFF,TGCGCCAGCAGCCAAGAGCCCCCCCACAGGGCCACCGGTAATGAGCAGTTCTTC
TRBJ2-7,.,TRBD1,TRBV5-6,CASSLGGQGHEQYF,TGTGCCAGCAGCTTGGGGGGACAGGGGCACGAGCAGTACTTC
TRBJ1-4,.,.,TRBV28,CASRPAGGAVNEKLFF,TGTGCCAGCAGGCCGGCCGGGGGGGCTGTGAATGAAAAACTGTTTTTT
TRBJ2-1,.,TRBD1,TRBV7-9,CASSFSGTGVDEQFF,TGTGCCAGCAGCTTCTCCGGGACAGGGGTGGATGAGCAGTTCTTC
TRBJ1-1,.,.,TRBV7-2,CASSPHPQGNTEAFF,TGTGCCAGCAGCCCCCATCCCCAGGGTAACACTGAAGCTTTCTTT
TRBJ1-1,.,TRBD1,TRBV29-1,CSVEYPGTGANTEAFF,TGCAGCGTTGAATACCCCGGGACAGGGGCGAACACTGAAGCTTTCTTT
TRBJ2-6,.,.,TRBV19,CASSIDSSGANVLTF,TGTGCCAGTAGTATCGACAGCTCTGGGGCCAACGTCCTGACTTTC
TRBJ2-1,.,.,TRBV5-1,CASSLVGDPYNEQFF,TGCGCCAGCAGCTTGGTAGGGGATCCGTACAATGAGCAGTTCTTC
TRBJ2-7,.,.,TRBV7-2,CASTVQSSYEQYF,TGTGCCAGCACCGTCCAGTCTTCCTACGAGCAGTACTTC
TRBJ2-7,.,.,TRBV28,CASRWAGSLPTYEQYF,TGTGCCAGCAGATGGGCGGGGTCCCTCCCTACCTACGAGCAGTACTTC
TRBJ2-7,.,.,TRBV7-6,CASSLGQAQLYEQYF,TGTGCCAGCAGCTTAGGACAGGCTCAGCTATACGAGCAGTACTTC
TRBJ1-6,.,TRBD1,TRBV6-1,CASSDGTGRVGYSPLHF,TGTGCCAGCAGTGACGGGACAGGGCGTGTTGGGTATTCACCCCTCCACTTT
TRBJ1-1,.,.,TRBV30,CAWSVRPEPWNTEAFF,TGTGCCTGGAGTGTACGGCCTGAACCCTGGAACACTGAAGCTTTCTTT
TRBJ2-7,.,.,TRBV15,CATSRDPAGYEQYF,TGTGCCACCAGCAGAGATCCCGCCGGGTACGAGCAGTACTTC
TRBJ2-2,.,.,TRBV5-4,CASSLAQGTGELFF,TGTGCCAGCAGCTTGGCCCAGGGCACCGGGGAGCTGTTTTTT
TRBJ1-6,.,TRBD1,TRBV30,CAWSPPGQESYNSPLHF,TGTGCCTGGAGCCCCCCCGGACAGGAAAGCTATAATTCACCCCTCCACTTT
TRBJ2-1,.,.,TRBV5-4,CASSPMLTGQKRSYNEQFF,TGTGCCAGCAGCCCCATGTTAACCGGACAGAAGCGCTCCTACAATGAGCAGTTCTTC
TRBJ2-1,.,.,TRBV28,CASNSGTLREQFF,TGTGCCAGCAACTCCGGGACCCTTAGGGAGCAGTTCTTC
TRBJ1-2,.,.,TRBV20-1,CSAMAGFVYTF,TGCAGTGCGATGGCCGGGTTTGTCTACACCTTC
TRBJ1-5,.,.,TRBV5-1,CASSWGPGSSNQPQHF,TGCGCCAGCAGCTGGGGCCCGGGATCAAGCAATCAGCCCCAGCATTTT
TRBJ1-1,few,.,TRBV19,CASSAHLDLSSAFF,TGTGCCAGTAGTGCCCACCTAGACCTGTCATCAGCTTTCTTT
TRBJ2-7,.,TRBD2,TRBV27,CASSLSLAGGPYEQYF,TGTGCCAGCAGTTTAAGTCTAGCGGGAGGTCCCTACGAGCAGTACTTC
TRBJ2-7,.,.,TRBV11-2,CASSFRTGGEYEQYF,TGTGCCAGCAGCTTCCGGACTGGAGGGGAGTACGAGCAGTACTTC
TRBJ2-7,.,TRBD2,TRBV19,CASSTRGRGDTYEQYF,TGTGCCAGTAGTACCCGCGGGAGGGGTGACACCTACGAGCAGTACTTC
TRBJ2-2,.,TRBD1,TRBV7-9,CASSRQGVGTGELFF,TGTGCCAGCAGCCGCCAGGGGGTTGGCACCGGGGAGCTGTTTTTT
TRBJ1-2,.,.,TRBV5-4,CASSFGRQGIYGYTF,TGTGCCAGCAGCTTTGGTCGCCAGGGGATCTATGGCTACACCTTC
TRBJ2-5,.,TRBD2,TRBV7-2,CASSTRTSGGAETQYF,TGTGCCAGCAGCACGCGGACTAGCGGGGGGGCAGAGACCCAGTACTTC
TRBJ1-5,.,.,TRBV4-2,CASSHKAGGKDQPQHF,TGTGCCAGCAGCCACAAAGCGGGGGGAAAGGATCAGCCCCAGCATTTT
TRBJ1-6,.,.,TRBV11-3,CASSRDRGRYNSPLHF,TGTGCCAGCAGCCGGGACCGCGGGCGGTATAATTCACCCCTCCACTTT
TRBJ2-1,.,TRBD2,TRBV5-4,CASSWGRREGQNEQFF,TGTGCCAGCAGCTGGGGGCGGCGGGAGGGCCAGAATGAGCAGTTCTTC
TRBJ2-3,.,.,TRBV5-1,CASSSVGAPITDTQYF,TGCGCCAGCAGCTCCGTGGGGGCACCTATCACAGATACGCAGTATTTT
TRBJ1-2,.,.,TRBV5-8,CASSLGGHYGYTF,TGTGCCAGCAGCTTGGGGGGGCACTATGGCTACACCTTC
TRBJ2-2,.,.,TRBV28,CASTTWGRNTGELFF,TGTGCCAGCACTACCTGGGGACGGAACACCGGGGAGCTGTTTTTT
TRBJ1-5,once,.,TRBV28,CASSLWDGYSNQPQHF,TGTGCCAGCAGTTTATGGGACGGATATAGCAATCAGCCCCAGCATTTT
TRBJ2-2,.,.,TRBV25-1,CASSELKGRNTGELFF,TGTGCCAGCAGTGAATTGAAGGGGCGCAACACCGGGGAGCTGTTTTTT
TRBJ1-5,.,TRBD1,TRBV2,CASSVNPTGGYQPQHF,TGTGCCAGCAGTGTTAACCCCACAGGGGGGTATCAGCCCCAGCATTTT
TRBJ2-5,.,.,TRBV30,CAWSLQGAQYF,TGTGCCTGGAGTCTCCAAGGGGCCCAGTACTTC
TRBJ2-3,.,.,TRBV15,CATSRGTPDTDTQYF,TGTGCCACCAGCAGAGGAACACCCGACACAGATACGCAGTATTTT
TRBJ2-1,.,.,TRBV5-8,CASSLQGYSYNEQFF,TGTGCCAGCAGCTTGCAGGGCTACTCCTACAATGAGCAGTTCTTC